One T cell receptor (beta chain) is described in this entry. Its antigen is currently unknown. Amplification of TCR alpha and beta CDR3 regions from RNA used iRepertoire nested multiplex PCR. TCRdb itself ran the multiplex PCR reads through MiXCR, one entry per CDR3 protein. Of about 180,000 distinct CDR3 sequences in the sample, under 55% were seen once. The entry originates in a study of glioma-infiltrating T cells. Findings and caveats of the study: Tissue-blood divergence was below expectation in non-neoplastic patients, above in gliomas.

Trimming took 2 bases from V and 8 from J; bases not matched to a gene: 12. The germline V gene encodes CDR1 SGHTA and CDR2 FQGNSA. The length of the CDR3 is 16 residues. Material: glioma tissue, nonneoplastic brain tissue, or PBMCs (not recorded which). This chain links TRBV7-2 with TRBJ2-1; 7 bases agree with TRBD2. The receptor was derived from a human donor with low-grade glioma or glioblastoma, undergoing nonglioma brain surgery, or in good health (not recorded which). The CDR3 DNA sequence: TGTGCCAGCAGCTTAAAATGGGGCGGGAGTGGGGATGAGCAGTTCTTC. Protein sequence: CASSLKWGGSGDEQFF.